The next 5 T cell receptor beta chains were all read from a single sample in a study of shared clonotypes between healthy human individuals. The naive CD8 population came from CD45RO-negative cells selected for CCR7, without terminally differentiated effector memory CD45RA+ cells. Method: immunoSEQ multiplex PCR; TCRdb's copy keeps in-frame clones and lacks some. The repertoire consists of some 740,000 clones, with nearly 95% occurring once and the leading ten covering around 24%. What was sequenced was naive CD8+ T cells sorted from blood. All receptors derive from a man aged 25-40 years in good health.

The chain employs TRBV6-4 and TRBJ1-5; D unclear. V lost 0 bases, J lost 6 bases, and 6 bases lay in between. From germline, CDR1 is MRHNA and CDR2 SNTAGT. The CDR3 is 13 residues long. CDR3 sequence (DNA): TGTGCCAGCAGTGACTCACCGGGTCAGCCCCAGCATTTT. It codes for CASSDSPGQPQHF.

The V call is TRBV11-2, the J call TRBJ1-4; D is ambiguous. V gave up 5 bases and J gave up 3 bases, with 13 bases separating them. Germline V gene lookup returns CDR1 SGHAT and CDR2 FQNNGV. This CDR3 is built from 15 residues. The CDR3 loop is CASSPIWSSNEKLFF. The DNA for the CDR3 is TGTGCCAGCAGCCCGATATGGTCATCTAATGAAAAACTGTTTTTT.

As regards this clone: Other DNA sequences of this sample code for an identical CDR3. The V call is TRBV7-2, the J call TRBJ2-7; D ambiguous. The germline V gene has CDR1 SGHTA and CDR2 FQGNSA. The CDR3 sequence is 12 residues long. The V end lost 3 bases, the J end lost 3 bases, and 6 bases lay between the germline ends. In DNA, the CDR3 is TGTGCCAGCAGCTTGAGCAGCTACGAGCAGTACTTC. Residues: CASSLSSYEQYF. Full variable domain (rest looked up from reference TRBV7-2 and TRBJ2-7): GAGVSQSPSNKVTEKGKDVELRCDPISGHTALYWYRQSLGQGLEFLIYFQGNSAPDKSGLPSDRFSAERTGGSVSTLTIQRTQQEDSAVYLCASSLSSYEQYFGPGTRLTVT.

J is TRBJ2-4 and V is TRBV4-3, with a possible D match to TRBD1 (6 bases). V was clipped by 0 bases and J by 11 bases, with 14 bases between them. The CDR3 contains 14 residues. In germline, CDR1 is LGHNA, CDR2 YSLEER. For the CDR3, the DNA is TGCGCCAGCAGCCAAGATCGGATCAGACAGGTTCAGTACTTC. This gives the protein CASSQDRIRQVQYF.

The J gene is TRBJ2-7, the V gene TRBV2; D is unclear. The V gene's germline CDR1 is SNHLY and CDR2 FYNNEI. V was pared by 6 bases and J by 0 bases, with 9 bases between. The CDR3 has 13 residues. The CDR3 DNA sequence: TGTGCCAGCAGAACCCCTAGCTCCTACGAGCAGTACTTC. This encodes CASRTPSSYEQYF.